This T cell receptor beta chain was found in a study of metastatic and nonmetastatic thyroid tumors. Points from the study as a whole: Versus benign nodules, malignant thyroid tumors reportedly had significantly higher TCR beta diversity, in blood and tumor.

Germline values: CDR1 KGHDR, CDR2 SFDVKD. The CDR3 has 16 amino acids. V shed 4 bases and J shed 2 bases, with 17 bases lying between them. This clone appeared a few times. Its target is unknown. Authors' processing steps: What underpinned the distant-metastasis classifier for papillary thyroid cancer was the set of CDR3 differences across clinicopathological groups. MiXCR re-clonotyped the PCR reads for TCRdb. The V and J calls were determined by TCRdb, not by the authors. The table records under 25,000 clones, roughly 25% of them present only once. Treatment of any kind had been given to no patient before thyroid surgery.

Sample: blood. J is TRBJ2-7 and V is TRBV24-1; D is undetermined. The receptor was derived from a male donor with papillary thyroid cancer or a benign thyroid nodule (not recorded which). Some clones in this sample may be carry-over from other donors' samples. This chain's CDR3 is CATSDRVGGTTYEQYF. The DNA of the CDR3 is TGTGCCACCAGTGACCGAGTAGGCGGTACTACCTACGAGCAGTACTTC.